Described below is a single TCR beta chain sequence and its context. Which antigen it targets is not known. Base qualities are missing; no much larger clone stands one base away. Looking up the germline V gene (reference sequence) yields CDR1 LGHDT and CDR2 YNNKEL. V is cut by 0 bases and J by 2 bases, and the space between the germline ends is 14 bases. From cysteine to phenylalanine, the CDR3 is 16 amino acids long. Of all the DNA, just the CDR3 is kept, 48 bases in frame from base 1. The sample comes from a study of PD-1 and CTLA-4 blockade in melanoma (TCRdb year 2021). About the full investigation: The study compared how PD-1 blockade and CTLA-4 blockade affected the melanoma-reactive CD8 T cell response in patients with melanoma.

Library construction relied on the immunoSEQ multiplex PCR assay. The immuneACCESS repertoire file appears here via TCRdb, limited to in-frame rearrangements. These files lack a portion of the clones; in checked studies, under half of the deficit traces to unresolved V genes, and the cause of the others is not known. This sample lists around 16,000 clones; around 70% were detected once. About 17% of the sample lies in the top ten. Sequenced here: CD8+ T cells from peripheral blood, sampled before anti-PD-1 treatment. This chain joins TRBV3-1 (or the pseudogene TRBV3-2) to TRBJ2-7; the D gene is possibly TRBD1, with 6 bases matching. This TCR was sampled from a human donor with melanoma. The nucleotide sequence reads TGTGCCAGCAGCCAAGATGGTGCGGCAGGGGCCTACGAGCAGTACTTC. This codes for CASSQDGAAGAYEQYF.